This TCR beta chain came from a study of shared clonotypes between healthy human individuals. Some clones are missing from TCRdb's copy, which holds only in-frame ones; the method was immunoSEQ multiplex PCR. The table lists about 980,000 clones, less than 85% of them singletons. Comments on this clone: Its matching antigen is unknown.

There are 17 residues in the CDR3. J gave up 3 bases and V 4 bases, and 11 bases lay outside the gene matches. Germline values: CDR1 SEHNR, CDR2 FQNEAQ (reference sequence). Study-level points and caveats: Limitation of the genetic and exposure-history diversity represented came from the few donors.

V gene TRBV7-9 combines with J gene TRBJ2-2; 7 bases fit TRBD1. The sequenced material came from memory CD4+ T cells sorted from blood. Subset in this sample: CD45RA-negative fraction. This clonotype was obtained from a man aged 18 to 30 in good health. CDR3 DNA sequence: TGTGCCAGCAGCTGGTCTCCGGGACAGTGGGACACCGGGGAGCTGTTTTTT. Its translation: CASSWSPGQWDTGELFF.